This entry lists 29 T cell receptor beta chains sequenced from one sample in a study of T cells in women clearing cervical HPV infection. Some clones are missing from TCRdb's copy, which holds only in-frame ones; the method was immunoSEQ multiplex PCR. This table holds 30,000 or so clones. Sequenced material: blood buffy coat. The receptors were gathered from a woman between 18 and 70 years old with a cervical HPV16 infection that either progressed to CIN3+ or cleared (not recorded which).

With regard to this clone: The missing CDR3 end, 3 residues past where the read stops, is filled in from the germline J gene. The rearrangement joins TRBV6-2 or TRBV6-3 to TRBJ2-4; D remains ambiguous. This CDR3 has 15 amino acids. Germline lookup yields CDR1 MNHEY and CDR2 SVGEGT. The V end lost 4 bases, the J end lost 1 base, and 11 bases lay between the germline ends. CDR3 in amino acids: CASSFRTSAKNIQYF. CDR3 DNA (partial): TGTGCCAGCAGTTTCAGAACCTCTGCCAAAAACATT.

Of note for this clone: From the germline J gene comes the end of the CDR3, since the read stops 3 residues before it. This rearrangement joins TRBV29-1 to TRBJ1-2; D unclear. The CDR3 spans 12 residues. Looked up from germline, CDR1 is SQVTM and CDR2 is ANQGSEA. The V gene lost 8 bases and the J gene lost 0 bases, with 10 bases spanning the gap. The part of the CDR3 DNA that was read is TGCAGCAAACCCTACCCTAACTATGGC. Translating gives CSKPYPNYG. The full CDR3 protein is CSKPYPNYGYTF.

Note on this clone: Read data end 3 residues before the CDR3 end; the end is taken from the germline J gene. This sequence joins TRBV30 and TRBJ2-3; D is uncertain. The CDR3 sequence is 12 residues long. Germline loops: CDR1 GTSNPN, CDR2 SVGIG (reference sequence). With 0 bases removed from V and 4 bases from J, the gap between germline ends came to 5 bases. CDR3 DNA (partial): TGTGCCTGGAGTGTACAATCAGATACG. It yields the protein CAWSVQSDT. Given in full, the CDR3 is CAWSVQSDTQYF.

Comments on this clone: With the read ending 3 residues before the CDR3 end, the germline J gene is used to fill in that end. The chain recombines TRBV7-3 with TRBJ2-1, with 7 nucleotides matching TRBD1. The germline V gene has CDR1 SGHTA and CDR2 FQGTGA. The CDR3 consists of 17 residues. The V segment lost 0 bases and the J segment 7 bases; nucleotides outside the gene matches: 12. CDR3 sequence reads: CASSLTPRGSVSNEQFF. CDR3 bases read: TGTGCCAGCAGCTTAACTCCCAGGGGGAGTGTTTCTAATGAG.

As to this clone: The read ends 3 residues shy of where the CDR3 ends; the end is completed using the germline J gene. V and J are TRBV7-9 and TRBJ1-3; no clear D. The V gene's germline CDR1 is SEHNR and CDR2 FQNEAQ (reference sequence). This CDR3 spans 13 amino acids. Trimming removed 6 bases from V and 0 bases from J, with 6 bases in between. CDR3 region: CASSRSSGNTIYF. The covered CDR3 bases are TGTGCCAGCAGTCGGTCCTCTGGAAACACC.

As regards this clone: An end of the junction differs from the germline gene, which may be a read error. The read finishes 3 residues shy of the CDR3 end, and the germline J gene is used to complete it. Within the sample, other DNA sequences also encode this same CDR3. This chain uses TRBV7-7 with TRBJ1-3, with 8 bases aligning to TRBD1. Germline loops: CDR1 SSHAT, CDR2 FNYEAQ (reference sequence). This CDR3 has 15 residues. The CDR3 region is CASSRRQGSGNTIYF. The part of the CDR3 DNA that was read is TGTGCCAGCAGCCGACGACAGGGGTCTGGAAACACA. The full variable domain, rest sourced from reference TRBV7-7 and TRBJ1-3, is GAGVSQSPRYKVTKRGQDVTLRCDPISSHATLYWYQQALGQGPEFLTYFNYEAQPDKSGLPSDRFSAERPEGSISTLTIQRTEQRDSAMYRCASSRRQGSGNTIYFGEGSWLTVV.

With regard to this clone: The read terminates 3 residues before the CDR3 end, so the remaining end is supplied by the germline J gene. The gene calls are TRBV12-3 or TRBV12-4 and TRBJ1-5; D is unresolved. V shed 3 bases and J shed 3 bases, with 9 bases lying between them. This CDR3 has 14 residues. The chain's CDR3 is CASSFSGLNQPQHF. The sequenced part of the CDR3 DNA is TGTGCCAGCAGTTTCTCAGGACTCAATCAGCCC.

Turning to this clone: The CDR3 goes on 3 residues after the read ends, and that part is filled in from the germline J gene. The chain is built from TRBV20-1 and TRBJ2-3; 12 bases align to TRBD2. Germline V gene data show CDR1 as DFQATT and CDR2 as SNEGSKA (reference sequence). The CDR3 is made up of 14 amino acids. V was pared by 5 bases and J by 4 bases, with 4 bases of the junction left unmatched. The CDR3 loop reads CSAWTSGNADTQYF. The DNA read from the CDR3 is TGCAGTGCTTGGACTAGCGGGAACGCAGATACG.

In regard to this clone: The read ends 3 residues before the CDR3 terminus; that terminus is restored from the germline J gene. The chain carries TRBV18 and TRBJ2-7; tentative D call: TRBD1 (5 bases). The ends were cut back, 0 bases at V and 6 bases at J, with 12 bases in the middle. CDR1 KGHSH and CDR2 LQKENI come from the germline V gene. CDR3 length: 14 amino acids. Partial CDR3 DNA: TGTGCCAGCTCACCACCGGAACAGGCCTCCGAG. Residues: CASSPPEQASE. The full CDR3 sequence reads CASSPPEQASEQYF.

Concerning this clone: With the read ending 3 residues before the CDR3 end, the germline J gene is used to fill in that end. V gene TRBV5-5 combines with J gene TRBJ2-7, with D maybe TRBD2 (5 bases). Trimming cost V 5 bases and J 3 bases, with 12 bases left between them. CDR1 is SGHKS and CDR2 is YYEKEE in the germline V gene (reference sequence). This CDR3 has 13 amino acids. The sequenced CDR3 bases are TGTGCCAGCAGGAATGCGGGTTACTACGAG. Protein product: CASRNAGYYE. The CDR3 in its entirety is CASRNAGYYEQYF. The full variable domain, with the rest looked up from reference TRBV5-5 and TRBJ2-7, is DAGVTQSPTHLIKTRGQQVTLRCSPISGHKSVSWYQQVLGQGPQFIFQYYEKEERGRGNFPDRFSARQFPNYSSELNVNALLLGDSALYLCASRNAGYYEQYFGPGTRLTVT.

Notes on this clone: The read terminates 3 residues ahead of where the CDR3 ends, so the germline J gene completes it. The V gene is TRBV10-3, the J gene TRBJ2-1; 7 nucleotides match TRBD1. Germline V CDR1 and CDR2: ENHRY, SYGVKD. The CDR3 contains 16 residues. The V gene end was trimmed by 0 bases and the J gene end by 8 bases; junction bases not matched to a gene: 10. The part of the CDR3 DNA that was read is TGTGCCATCAGTGAGTCTCAAAGGGGGCCTATCGATGAG. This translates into CAISESQRGPIDE. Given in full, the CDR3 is CAISESQRGPIDEQFF.

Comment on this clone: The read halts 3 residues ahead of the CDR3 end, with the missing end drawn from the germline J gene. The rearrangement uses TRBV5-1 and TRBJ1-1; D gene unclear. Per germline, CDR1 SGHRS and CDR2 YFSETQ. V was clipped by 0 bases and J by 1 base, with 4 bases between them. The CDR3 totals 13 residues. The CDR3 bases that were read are TGCGCCAGCAGCTTGGCCGGGAACACTGAA. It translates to CASSLAGNTE. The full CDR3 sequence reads CASSLAGNTEAFF.

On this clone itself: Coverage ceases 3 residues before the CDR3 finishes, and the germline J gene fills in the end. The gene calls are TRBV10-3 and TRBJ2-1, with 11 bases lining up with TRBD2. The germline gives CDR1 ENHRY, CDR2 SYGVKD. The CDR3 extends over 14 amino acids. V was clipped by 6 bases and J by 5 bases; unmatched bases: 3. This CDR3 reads CAIRPGLADNEQFF. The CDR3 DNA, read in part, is TGTGCCATCAGACCGGGACTAGCGGACAATGAG.

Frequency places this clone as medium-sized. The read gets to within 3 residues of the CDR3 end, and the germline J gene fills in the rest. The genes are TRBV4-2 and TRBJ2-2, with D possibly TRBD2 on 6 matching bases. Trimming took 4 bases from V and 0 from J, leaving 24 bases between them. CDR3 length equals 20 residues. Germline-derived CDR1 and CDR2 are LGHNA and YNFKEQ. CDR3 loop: CASSPWGVYQGLTNTGELFF. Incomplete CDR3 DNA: TGTGCCAGCAGCCCATGGGGGGTGTACCAGGGTCTAACGAACACCGGGGAG.

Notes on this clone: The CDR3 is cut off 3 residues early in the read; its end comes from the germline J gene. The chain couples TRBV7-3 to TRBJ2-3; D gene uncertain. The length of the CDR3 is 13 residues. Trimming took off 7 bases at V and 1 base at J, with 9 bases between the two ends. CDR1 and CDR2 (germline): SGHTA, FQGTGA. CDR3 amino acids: CASIPSRTDTQYF. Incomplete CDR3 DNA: TGTGCCAGCATCCCTTCTCGCACAGATACG.

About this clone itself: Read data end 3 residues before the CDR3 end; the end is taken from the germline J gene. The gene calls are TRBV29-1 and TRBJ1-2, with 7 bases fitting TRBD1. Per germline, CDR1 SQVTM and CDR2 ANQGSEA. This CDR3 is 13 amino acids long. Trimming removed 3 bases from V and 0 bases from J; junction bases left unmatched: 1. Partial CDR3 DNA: TGCAGCGTTGAGGGACAGCCTAACTATGGC. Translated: CSVEGQPNYG. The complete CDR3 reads CSVEGQPNYGYTF.

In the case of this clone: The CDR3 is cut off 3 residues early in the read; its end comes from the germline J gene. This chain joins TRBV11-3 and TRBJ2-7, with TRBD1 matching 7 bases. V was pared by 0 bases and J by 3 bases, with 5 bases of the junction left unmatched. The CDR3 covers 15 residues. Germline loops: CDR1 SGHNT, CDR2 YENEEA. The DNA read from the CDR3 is TGTGCCAGCAGCTTAGAAGGACAGGTAGACTACGAG. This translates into CASSLEGQVDYE. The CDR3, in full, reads CASSLEGQVDYEQYF.

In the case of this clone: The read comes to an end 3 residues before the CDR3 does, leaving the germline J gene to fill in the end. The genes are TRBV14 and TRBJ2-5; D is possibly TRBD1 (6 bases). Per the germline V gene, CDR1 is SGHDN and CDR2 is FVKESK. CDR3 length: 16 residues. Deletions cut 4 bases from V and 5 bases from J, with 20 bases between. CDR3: CASSPRGSVTLETQYF. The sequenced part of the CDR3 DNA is TGTGCCAGCAGCCCCAGGGGTAGCGTGACTCTCGAGACC. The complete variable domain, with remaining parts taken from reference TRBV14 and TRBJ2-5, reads EAGVTQFPSHSVIEKGQTVTLRCDPISGHDNLYWYRRVMGKEIKFLLHFVKESKQDESGMPNNRFLAERTGGTYSTLKVQPAELEDSGVYFCASSPRGSVTLETQYFGPGTRLLVL.

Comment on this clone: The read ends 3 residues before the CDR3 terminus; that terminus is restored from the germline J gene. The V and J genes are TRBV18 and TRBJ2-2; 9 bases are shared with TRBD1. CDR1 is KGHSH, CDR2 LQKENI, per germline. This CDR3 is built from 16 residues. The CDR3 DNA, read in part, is TGTGCCAGCTCACCAAGGCCGGGACAGGGTGCTGAAAAG. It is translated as CASSPRPGQGAEK. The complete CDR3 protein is CASSPRPGQGAEKLFF. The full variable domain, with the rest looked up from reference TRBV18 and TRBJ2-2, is NAGVMQNPRHLVRRRGQEARLRCSPMKGHSHVYWYRQLPEEGLKFMVYLQKENIIDESGMPKERFSAEFPKEGPSILRIQQVVRGDSAAYFCASSPRPGQGAEKLFFGEGSRLTVL.

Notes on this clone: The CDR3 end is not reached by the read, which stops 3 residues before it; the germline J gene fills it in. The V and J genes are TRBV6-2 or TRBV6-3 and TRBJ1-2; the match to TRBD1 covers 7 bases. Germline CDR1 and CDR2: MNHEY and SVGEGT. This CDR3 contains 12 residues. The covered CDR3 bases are TGTGCCACCACAGACAGGGCGTGGGAC. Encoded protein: CATTDRAWD. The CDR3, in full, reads CATTDRAWDYTF.

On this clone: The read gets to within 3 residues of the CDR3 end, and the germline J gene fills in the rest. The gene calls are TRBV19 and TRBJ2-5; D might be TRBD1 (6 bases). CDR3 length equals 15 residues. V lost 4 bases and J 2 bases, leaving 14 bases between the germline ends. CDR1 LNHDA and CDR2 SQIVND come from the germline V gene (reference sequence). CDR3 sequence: CASSSQGKGQETQYF. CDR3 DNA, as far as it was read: TGTGCCAGTAGTAGCCAGGGGAAGGGACAAGAGACC. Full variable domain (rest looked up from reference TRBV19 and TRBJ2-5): DGGITQSPKYLFRKEGQNVTLSCEQNLNHDAMYWYRQDPGQGLRLIYYSQIVNDFQKGDIAEGYSVSREKKESFPLTVTSAQKNPTAFYLCASSSQGKGQETQYFGPGTRLLVL.

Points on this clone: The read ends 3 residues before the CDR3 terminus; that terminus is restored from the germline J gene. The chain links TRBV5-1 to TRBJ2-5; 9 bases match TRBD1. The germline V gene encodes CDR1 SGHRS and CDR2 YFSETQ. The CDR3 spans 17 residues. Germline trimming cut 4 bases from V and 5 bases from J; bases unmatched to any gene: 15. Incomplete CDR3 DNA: TGCGCCAGCAGCCCCCGGCGGGACAGGGATTTTATGGAGACC. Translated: CASSPRRDRDFMET. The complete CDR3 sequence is CASSPRRDRDFMETQYF.

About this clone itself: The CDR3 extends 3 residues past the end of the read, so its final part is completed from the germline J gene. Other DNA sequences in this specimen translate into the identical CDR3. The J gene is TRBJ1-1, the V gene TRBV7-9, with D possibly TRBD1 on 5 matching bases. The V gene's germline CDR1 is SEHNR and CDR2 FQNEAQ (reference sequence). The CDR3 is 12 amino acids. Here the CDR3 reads CASSLAQAGAFF. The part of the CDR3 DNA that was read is TGTGCCAGCAGCTTAGCTCAGGCAGGG. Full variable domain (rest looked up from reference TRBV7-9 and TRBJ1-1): DTGVSQNPRHKITKRGQNVTFRCDPISEHNRLYWYRQTLGQGPEFLTYFQNEAQLEKSRLLSDRFSAERPKGSFSTLEIQRTEQGDSAMYLCASSLAQAGAFFGQGTRLTVV.

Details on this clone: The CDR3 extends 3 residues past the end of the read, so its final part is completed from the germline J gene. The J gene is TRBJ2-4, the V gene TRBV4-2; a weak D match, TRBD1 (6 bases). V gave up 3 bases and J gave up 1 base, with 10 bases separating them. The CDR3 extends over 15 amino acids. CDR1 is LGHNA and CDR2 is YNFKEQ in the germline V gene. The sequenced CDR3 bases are TGTGCCAGCAGCCACAGTACAGGGGCCAAAAACATT. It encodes CASSHSTGAKNI. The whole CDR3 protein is CASSHSTGAKNIQYF.

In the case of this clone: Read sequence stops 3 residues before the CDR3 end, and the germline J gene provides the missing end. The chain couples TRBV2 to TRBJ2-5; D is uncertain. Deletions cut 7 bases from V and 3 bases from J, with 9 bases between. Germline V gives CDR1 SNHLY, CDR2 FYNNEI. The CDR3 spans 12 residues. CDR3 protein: CASMANKETQYF. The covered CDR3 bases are TGTGCCAGCATGGCAAACAAAGAGACC.

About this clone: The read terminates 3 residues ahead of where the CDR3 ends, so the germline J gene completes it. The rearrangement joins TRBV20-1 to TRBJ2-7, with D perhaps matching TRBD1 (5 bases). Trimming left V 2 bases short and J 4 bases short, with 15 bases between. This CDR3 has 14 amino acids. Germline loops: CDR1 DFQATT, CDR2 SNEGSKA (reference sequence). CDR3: CSARPDSGVYEQYF. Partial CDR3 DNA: TGCAGTGCTAGACCCGACAGTGGGGTATACGAG.

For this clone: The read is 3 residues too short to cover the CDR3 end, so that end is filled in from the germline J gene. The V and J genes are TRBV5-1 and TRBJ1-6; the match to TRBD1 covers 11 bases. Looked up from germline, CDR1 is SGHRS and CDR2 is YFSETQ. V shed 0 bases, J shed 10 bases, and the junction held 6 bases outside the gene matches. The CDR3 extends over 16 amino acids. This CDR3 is CASSLDWDRGKSPLHF. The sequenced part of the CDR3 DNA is TGCGCCAGCAGCTTGGACTGGGACAGGGGGAAGTCACCC. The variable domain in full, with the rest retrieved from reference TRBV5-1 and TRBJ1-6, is KAGVTQTPRYLIKTRGQQVTLSCSPISGHRSVSWYQQTPGQGLQFLFEYFSETQRNKGNFPGRFSGRQFSNSRSEMNVSTLELGDSALYLCASSLDWDRGKSPLHFGNGTRLTVT.

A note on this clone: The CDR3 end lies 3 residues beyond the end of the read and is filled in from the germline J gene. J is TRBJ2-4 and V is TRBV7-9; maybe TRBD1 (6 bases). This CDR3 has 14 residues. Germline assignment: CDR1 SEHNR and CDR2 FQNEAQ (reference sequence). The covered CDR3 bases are TGTGCCAGCAGCTTAGGTGGGGGCGTCCATGGT. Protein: CASSLGGGVHG. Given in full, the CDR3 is CASSLGGGVHGQYF. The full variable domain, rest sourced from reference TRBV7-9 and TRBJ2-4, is DTGVSQNPRHKITKRGQNVTFRCDPISEHNRLYWYRQTLGQGPEFLTYFQNEAQLEKSRLLSDRFSAERPKGSFSTLEIQRTEQGDSAMYLCASSLGGGVHGQYFGAGTRLSVL.

CDR3 region: CAWSRQGGSQPQYF. The sequenced part of the CDR3 DNA is TGTGCCTGGAGCCGACAGGGCGGGAGTCAGCCG. This chain connects TRBV30 to TRBJ2-3, with D perhaps matching TRBD1 or TRBD2 (7 bases each). The missing CDR3 end, 3 residues past where the read stops, is filled in from the germline J gene. Looked up from germline, CDR1 is GTSNPN and CDR2 is SVGIG (reference sequence). The CDR3 is 14 residues long.